This T cell receptor beta chain was profiled in a study of OX40 agonist ivuxolimab in advanced cancers. Whole-study context: Intravenous ivuxolimab was administered to patients every 2 weeks at 0.01 to 10 mg/kg. Dose-escalation subjects each had hepatocellular carcinoma, melanoma, renal cell or head and neck cancer. Overall study findings and caveats: Fewer expanded clones were found on average in CD4+ than in CD8+ T cells. Circulating CD4+ and CD8+ T cells showed clonal expansion by week 6 at 0.1 to 3.0 mg/kg.

This CDR3 comprises 13 residues. With 7 bases removed from V and 0 bases from J, the gap between germline ends came to 10 bases. The germline CDR1 and CDR2 sequences are SQVTM and ANQGSEA. The protocol was immunoSEQ multiplex PCR, while the TCRdb copy is restricted to in-frame clones and leaves out a portion. This table holds fewer than 25,000 clones, around 80% found once. Notes on this clone: What it binds is unknown.

The V and J genes are TRBV29-1 and TRBJ1-3; D might be TRBD1 (5 bases). The sequence derives from an adult with an advanced solid tumor such as melanoma, head and neck, liver or kidney cancer. Sequenced here: CD4+ or CD8+ T cells sorted from blood, sampled in a trial of the OX40 agonist ivuxolimab. The CDR3 loop reads CSAGTYSGNTIYF. CDR3 coding DNA: TGCAGCGCGGGGACCTACTCTGGAAACACCATATATTTT. The whole variable domain, remainder taken from reference TRBV29-1 and TRBJ1-3, is SAVISQKPSRDICQRGTSLTIQCQVDSQVTMMFWYRQQPGQSLTLIATANQGSEATYESGFVIDKFPISRPNLTFSTLTVSNMSPEDSSIYLCSAGTYSGNTIYFGEGSWLTVV.